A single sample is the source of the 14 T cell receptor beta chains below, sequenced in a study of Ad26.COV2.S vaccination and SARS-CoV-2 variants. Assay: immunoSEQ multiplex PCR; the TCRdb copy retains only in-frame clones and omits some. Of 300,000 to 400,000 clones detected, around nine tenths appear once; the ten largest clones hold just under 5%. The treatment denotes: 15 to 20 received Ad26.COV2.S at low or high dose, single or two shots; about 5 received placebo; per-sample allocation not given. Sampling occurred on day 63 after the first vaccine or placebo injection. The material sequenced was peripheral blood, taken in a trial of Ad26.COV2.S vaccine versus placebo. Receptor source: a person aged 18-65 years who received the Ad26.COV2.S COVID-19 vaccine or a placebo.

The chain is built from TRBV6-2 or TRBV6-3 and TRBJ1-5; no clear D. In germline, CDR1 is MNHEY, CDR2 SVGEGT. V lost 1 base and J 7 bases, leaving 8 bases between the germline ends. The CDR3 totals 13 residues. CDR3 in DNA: TGTGCCAGCAGTTACTTCGGCAGCCAGCCCCAGCATTTT. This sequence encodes CASSYFGSQPQHF.

CDR3 nucleotides: TGTGCCAGCAGCAAGGACAGGGCTGGGGCGGGCTATGGCTACACCTTC. Protein product: CASSKDRAGAGYGYTF. This chain connects TRBV6-2 or TRBV6-3 to TRBJ1-2; TRBD1 aligns across 8 bases. Looked up from germline, CDR1 is MNHEY and CDR2 is SVGEGT. The CDR3 runs to 16 residues. J gave up 4 bases and V 6 bases, and 13 bases lay outside the gene matches.

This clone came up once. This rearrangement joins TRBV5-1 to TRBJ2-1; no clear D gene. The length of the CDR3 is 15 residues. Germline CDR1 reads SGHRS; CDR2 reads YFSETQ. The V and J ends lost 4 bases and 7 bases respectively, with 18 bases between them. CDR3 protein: CASSPPPAPENEQFF. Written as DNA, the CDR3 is TGCGCCAGCAGCCCACCCCCAGCGCCAGAGAATGAGCAGTTCTTC.

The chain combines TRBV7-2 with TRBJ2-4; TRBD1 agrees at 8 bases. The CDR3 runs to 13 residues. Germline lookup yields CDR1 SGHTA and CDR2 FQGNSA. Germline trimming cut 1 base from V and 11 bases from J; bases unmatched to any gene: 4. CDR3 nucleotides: TGTGCCAGCAGCTTAGTAGGGACAGGACTTCAGTACTTC. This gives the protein CASSLVGTGLQYF.

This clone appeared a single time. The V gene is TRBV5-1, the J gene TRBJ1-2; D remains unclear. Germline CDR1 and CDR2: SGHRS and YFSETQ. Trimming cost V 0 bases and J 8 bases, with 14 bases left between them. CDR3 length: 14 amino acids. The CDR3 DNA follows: TGCGCCAGCAGCTTGGGATCGGGCGGCGGAGGCTACACCTTC. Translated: CASSLGSGGGGYTF.

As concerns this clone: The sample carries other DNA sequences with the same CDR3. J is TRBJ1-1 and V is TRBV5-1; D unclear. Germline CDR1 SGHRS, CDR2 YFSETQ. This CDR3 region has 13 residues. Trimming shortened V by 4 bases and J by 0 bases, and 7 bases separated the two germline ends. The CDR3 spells CASSLGVNTEAFF. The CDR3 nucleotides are TGCGCCAGCAGCCTGGGAGTGAACACTGAAGCTTTCTTT.

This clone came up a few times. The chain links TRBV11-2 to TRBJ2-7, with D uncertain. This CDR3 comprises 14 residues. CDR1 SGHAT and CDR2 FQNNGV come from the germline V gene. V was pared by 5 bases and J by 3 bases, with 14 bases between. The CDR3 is CASSPSTGGYEQYF. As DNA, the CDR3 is TGTGCCAGCAGCCCCAGCACCGGCGGCTACGAGCAGTACTTC.

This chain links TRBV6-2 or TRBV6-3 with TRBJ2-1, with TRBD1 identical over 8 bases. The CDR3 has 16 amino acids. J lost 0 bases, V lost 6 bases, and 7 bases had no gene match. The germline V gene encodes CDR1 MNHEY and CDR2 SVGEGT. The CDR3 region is CASSLGTGSSYNEQFF. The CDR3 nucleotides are TGTGCCAGCAGCCTCGGGACAGGAAGCTCCTACAATGAGCAGTTCTTC.

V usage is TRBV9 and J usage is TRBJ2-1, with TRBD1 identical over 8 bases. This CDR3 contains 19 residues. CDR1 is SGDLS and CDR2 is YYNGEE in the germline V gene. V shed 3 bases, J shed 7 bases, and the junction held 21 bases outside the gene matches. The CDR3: CASSGFPAGGRGPRNEQFF. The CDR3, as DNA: TGTGCCAGCAGCGGATTTCCGGCAGGGGGCAGAGGGCCGCGTAATGAGCAGTTCTTC.

CDR3 loop: CASGLAGGDTQYF. The CDR3 region has the DNA TGTGCCAGTGGACTAGCGGGAGGAGATACGCAGTATTTT. This sequence joins TRBV2 and TRBJ2-3, with 14 positions matching TRBD2. Germline V gene lookup returns CDR1 SNHLY and CDR2 FYNNEI. This CDR3 is 13 amino acids long. The V and J ends lost 9 bases and 5 bases, in that order; junction bases with no gene match: 1.

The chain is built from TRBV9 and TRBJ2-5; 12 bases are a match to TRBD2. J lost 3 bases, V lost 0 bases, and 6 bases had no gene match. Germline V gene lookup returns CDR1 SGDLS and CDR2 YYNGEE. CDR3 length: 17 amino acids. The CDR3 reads CASSVDPLAGGKETQYF. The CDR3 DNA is TGTGCCAGCAGCGTAGACCCACTAGCGGGGGGAAAAGAGACCCAGTACTTC.

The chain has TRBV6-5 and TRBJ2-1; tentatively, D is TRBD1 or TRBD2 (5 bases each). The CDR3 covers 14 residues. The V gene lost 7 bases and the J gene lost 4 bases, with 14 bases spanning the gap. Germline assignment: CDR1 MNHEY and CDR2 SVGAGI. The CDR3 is CASTQVGEYNEQFF. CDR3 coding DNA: TGTGCCAGCACCCAGGTGGGGGAGTACAATGAGCAGTTCTTC.

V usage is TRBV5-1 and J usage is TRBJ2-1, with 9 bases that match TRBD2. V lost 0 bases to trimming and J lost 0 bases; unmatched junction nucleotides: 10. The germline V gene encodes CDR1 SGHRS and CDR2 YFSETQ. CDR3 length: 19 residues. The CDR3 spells CASSLDDGGSGSSYNEQFF. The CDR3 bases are TGCGCCAGCAGCTTGGATGACGGGGGTAGCGGGAGCTCCTACAATGAGCAGTTCTTC.

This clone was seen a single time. Here the CDR3 reads CASSHALAGGYTDTQYF. The DNA of the CDR3 is TGTGCCAGCAGCCATGCTTTAGCGGGGGGCTACACAGATACGCAGTATTTT. This chain uses TRBV7-9 with TRBJ2-3, with 10 bases fitting TRBD2. J gave up 2 bases and V 5 bases, and 10 bases lay outside the gene matches. This CDR3 spans 17 amino acids. Germline values: CDR1 SEHNR, CDR2 FQNEAQ (reference sequence). Full variable domain (missing parts from reference TRBV7-9 and TRBJ2-3): DTGVSQNPRHKITKRGQNVTFRCDPISEHNRLYWYRQTLGQGPEFLTYFQNEAQLEKSRLLSDRFSAERPKGSFSTLEIQRTEQGDSAMYLCASSHALAGGYTDTQYFGPGTRLTVL.